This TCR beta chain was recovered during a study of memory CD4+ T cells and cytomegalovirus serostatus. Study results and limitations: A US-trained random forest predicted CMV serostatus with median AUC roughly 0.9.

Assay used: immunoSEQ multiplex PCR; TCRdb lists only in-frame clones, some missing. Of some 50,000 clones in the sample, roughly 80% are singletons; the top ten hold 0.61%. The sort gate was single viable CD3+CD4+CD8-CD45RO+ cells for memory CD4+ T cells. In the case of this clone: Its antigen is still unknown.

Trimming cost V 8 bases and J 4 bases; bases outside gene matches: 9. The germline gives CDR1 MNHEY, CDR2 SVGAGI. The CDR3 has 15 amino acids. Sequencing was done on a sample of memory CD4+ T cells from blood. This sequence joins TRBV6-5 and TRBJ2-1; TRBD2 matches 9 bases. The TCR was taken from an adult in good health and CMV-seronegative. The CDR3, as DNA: TGTGCCAGCGGCACCCAGCGGGGGGCTTACAATGAGCAGTTCTTC. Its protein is CASGTQRGAYNEQFF.